This T cell receptor (beta chain) was documented in a study of blood T cells in healthy people across ages. This clonotype was observed a few times. Through a sample-barcoded 5' primer and a J-beta primer mix, a second PCR was run for about 6 to 12 cycles. Each CDR3 protein is one row after TCRdb ran MiXCR on the 5' RACE reads. The sample shows about 780,000 distinct CDR3 sequences, about half of them seen only once. The TCR sequence derives from a man older than 75 in good health. The sequenced sample was blood.

The CDR3 sequence: CASSLSGTSSYNEQFF. The CDR3 bases are TGTGCCAGCAGTTTATCTGGGACTAGCTCCTACAATGAGCAGTTCTTC. This chain links TRBV27 with TRBJ2-1, with 8 bases matching TRBD2. The junction had 1 base not matched to a gene; V was cut back by 0 bases and J by 0 bases. The CDR3 length is 16 residues. The germline V gene has CDR1 MNHEY and CDR2 SMNVEV (reference sequence).